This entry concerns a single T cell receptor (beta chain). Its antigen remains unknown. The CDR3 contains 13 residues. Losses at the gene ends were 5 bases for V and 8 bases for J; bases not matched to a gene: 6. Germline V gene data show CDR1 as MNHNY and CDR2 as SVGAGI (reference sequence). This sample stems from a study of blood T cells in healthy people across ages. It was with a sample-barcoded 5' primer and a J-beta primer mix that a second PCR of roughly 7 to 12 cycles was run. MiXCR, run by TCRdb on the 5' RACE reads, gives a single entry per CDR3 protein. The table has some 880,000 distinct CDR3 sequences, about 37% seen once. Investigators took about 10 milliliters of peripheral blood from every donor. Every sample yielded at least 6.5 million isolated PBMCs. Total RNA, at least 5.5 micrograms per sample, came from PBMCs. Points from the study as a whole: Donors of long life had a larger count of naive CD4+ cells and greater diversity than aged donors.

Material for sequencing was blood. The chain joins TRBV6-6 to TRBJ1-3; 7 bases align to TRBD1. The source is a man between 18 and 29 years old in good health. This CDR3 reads CASSNDRVDTIYF. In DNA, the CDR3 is TGTGCCAGCAGTAACGACAGGGTTGACACCATATATTTT.